The 29 T cell receptor beta chains below were found in one sample sequenced in a study of blood T cells in healthy people across ages. Combining a sample-barcoded 5' primer with a J-beta primer mix, a second PCR ran for about 7 to 11 cycles. Via MiXCR, TCRdb re-called the 5' RACE reads, giving one row per CDR3 protein. The data show 1,100,000 or so distinct CDR3 sequences, 40% to 55% seen once. The sample was blood. These receptors were taken from an older woman in good health.

This clonotype was counted at least ten times. The rearrangement joins TRBV7-2 to TRBJ2-1; 13 bases line up with TRBD2. This CDR3 has 19 residues. In germline, CDR1 is SGHTA, CDR2 FQGNSA. J was trimmed by 3 bases and V by 5 bases; bases with no gene match: 13. Here the CDR3 reads CASSLSPGTSGKNYNEQFF. As DNA, the CDR3 is TGTGCCAGCAGCCTTAGCCCGGGGACTAGCGGGAAAAACTACAATGAGCAGTTCTTC.

This clonotype was counted a few times. The V and J genes are TRBV10-3 and TRBJ2-7, with D possibly TRBD1 on 5 matching bases. The CDR3 spans 14 residues. V shed 2 bases and J shed 3 bases, with 11 bases lying between them. Germline CDR1 is ENHRY and CDR2 is SYGVKD. DNA of the CDR3: TGTGCCATCAGTGAGAATCAGGGCTACTACGAGCAGTACTTC. It specifies CAISENQGYYEQYF.

The chain combines TRBV5-4 with TRBJ2-7, with TRBD2 as a possible D gene (6 bases). Germline lookup yields CDR1 SGHNT and CDR2 YYREEE (reference sequence). The V and J ends lost 4 bases and 3 bases respectively, with 14 bases between them. The CDR3 contains 14 residues. CDR3 in DNA: TGTGCCAGCAGCCCATCAGGACTAAACTACGAGCAGTACTTC. Residues: CASSPSGLNYEQYF.

The chain recombines TRBV25-1 with TRBJ2-1; 8 nucleotides align to TRBD2. TRBJ2-7 matches the DNA end more closely, so the J call is doubtful. The CDR3 loop spans 15 amino acids. CDR1 is MGHDK, CDR2 SYGVNS, per germline. DNA for the CDR3: TGTGCCAGCGCCCGGGCGGGAGGCAGTATCAATGAGCAGTACTTC. Amino acid sequence: CASARAGGSINEQYF.

Points on this clonotype: The junction and the germline gene differ at one end; a read error may be behind it. The rearrangement links TRBV12-3 or TRBV12-4 to TRBJ1-2, with TRBD1 identical over 7 bases. This CDR3 contains 14 residues. CDR3 DNA: TGTGCCAGCAGTACAGGGGACTTTAACTATGGCTGCACCTTC. Encoded protein: CASSTGDFNYGCTF.

This clonotype was detected only a few times. The chain recombines TRBV5-4 with TRBJ2-1; 8 nucleotides line up with TRBD2. J lost 4 bases, V lost 4 bases, and 10 bases had no gene match. Germline V gene data show CDR1 as SGHNT and CDR2 as YYREEE (reference sequence). This CDR3 contains 16 residues. The CDR3 spells CASSPGTSSLYNEQFF. DNA for the CDR3: TGTGCCAGCAGCCCAGGGACTAGTTCCCTTTACAATGAGCAGTTCTTC.

In this sample, this clonotype turned up once. The chain combines TRBV4-1 with TRBJ1-2; D not certain. Germline CDR1 is MGHRA and CDR2 is YSYEKL. The CDR3 length is 14 residues. Trimming cost V 0 bases and J 8 bases, with 13 bases left between them. As DNA, the CDR3 is TGCGCCAGCAGCCAAGATTCCCTGCCCCGAGGCTACACCTTC. Translating it yields CASSQDSLPRGYTF.

The chain carries TRBV20-1 and TRBJ1-2, with 8 bases matching TRBD1. Unmatched junction bases numbered 18, after V lost 4 bases and J lost 2 bases. This CDR3 contains 18 residues. Germline V gene data show CDR1 as DFQATT and CDR2 as SNEGSKA (reference sequence). The CDR3 is CSANTFGAGGALNYGYTF. In nucleotides, the CDR3 is TGCAGTGCTAATACCTTTGGGGCAGGGGGCGCTTTGAACTATGGCTACACCTTC.

This clonotype has a handful of counts. The chain recombines TRBV20-1 with TRBJ2-4, with 12 nucleotides matching TRBD1. CDR1 DFQATT and CDR2 SNEGSKA come from the germline V gene (reference sequence). Germline trimming cut 0 bases from V and 1 base from J; bases unmatched to any gene: 10. The CDR3 runs 19 residues. The CDR3: CSARDPGQGAVWAKNIQYF. CDR3 coding DNA: TGCAGTGCTAGAGATCCGGGACAGGGGGCGGTATGGGCCAAAAACATTCAGTACTTC.

The CDR3 spells CATSDPLTSGRNEQFF. CDR3 DNA sequence: TGTGCCACCAGCGACCCTTTAACTAGCGGGAGGAATGAGCAGTTCTTC. The chain couples TRBV24-1 to TRBJ2-1, with 12 bases aligning to TRBD2. The germline V gene encodes CDR1 KGHDR and CDR2 SFDVKD. The CDR3 has 16 residues. With V trimmed by 7 bases and J by 7 bases, 10 bases remained unmatched.

As to this clonotype: At one boundary the junction diverges from the germline segment, which might be a read error. The V call is TRBV20-1, the J call TRBJ2-1; 8 bases match TRBD1. The CDR3 extends over 14 amino acids. Germline V gene sequence: CDR1 DFQATT, CDR2 SNEGSKA (reference sequence). The CDR3 coding sequence is TGCAGTGCTGGAGACAGGGGCGAATACAATGAGCAGTTCTTC. Amino acids: CSAGDRGEYNEQFF.

The chain links TRBV20-1 to TRBJ2-5, with TRBD1 identical over 10 bases. The DNA end is more similar to TRBJ2-4, so the J call may be wrong. The CDR3 contains 14 residues. The germline V gene has CDR1 DFQATT and CDR2 SNEGSKA (reference sequence). CDR3 bases: TGCAGTGCTAGGGGACAGGGGGCCAAAAACATTCAGTACTTC. This sequence encodes CSARGQGAKNIQYF.

The V gene is TRBV28, the J gene TRBJ2-7; 8 bases agree with TRBD2. CDR1 is MDHEN, CDR2 SYDVKM, per germline. This CDR3 spans 15 amino acids. Germline trimming cut 7 bases from V and 10 bases from J; bases unmatched to any gene: 18. The DNA for the CDR3 is TGTGCCAGCAATCGGCGGGAGGTCCTCCACGAGATCCAGTACTTC. Its translation: CASNRREVLHEIQYF.

This clonotype was counted between two and nine times. The chain is built from TRBV29-1 and TRBJ2-1; 8 positions match TRBD2. CDR1 SQVTM and CDR2 ANQGSEA come from the germline V gene. CDR3 size: 16 residues. The V segment lost 0 bases and the J segment 3 bases; nucleotides outside the gene matches: 7. CDR3 in DNA: TGCAGCGTTGAAGATATAAGCGGGAGCAGCTACAATGAGCAGTTCTTC. This translates into CSVEDISGSSYNEQFF.

This clonotype was picked up a small number of times. This chain connects TRBV6-6 to TRBJ2-3; D gene ambiguous. The CDR3 is 15 residues long. CDR1 and CDR2 (germline): MNHNY, SVGAGI (reference sequence). The ends were cut back, 0 bases at V and 2 bases at J, with 9 bases in the middle. The CDR3 here is CASSYSGLVTDTQYF. CDR3 nucleotide sequence: TGTGCCAGCAGTTACTCAGGTCTAGTCACAGATACGCAGTATTTT.

This clonotype was seen only a few times. The V and J genes are TRBV10-3 and TRBJ2-5; perhaps TRBD2 as D (6 bases). The germline V and J ends were trimmed by 7 bases and 7 bases, with 19 bases remaining between them. This CDR3 has 14 amino acids. The germline V gene encodes CDR1 ENHRY and CDR2 SYGVKD. The CDR3 sequence is CAIKEGTEVRTQYF. Here the CDR3 DNA reads TGTGCCATCAAGGAGGGAACCGAAGTAAGGACCCAGTACTTC.

In its sample, this clonotype was seen a few times. V usage is TRBV5-1 and J usage is TRBJ2-5; 9 bases agree with TRBD1. Germline CDR1 SGHRS, CDR2 YFSETQ. The CDR3 consists of 15 residues. The trim removed 2 bases at V and 0 bases at J, leaving 2 bases unmatched. The CDR3 nucleotides read TGCGCCAGCAGCTTCTGGGACAGGGACCAAGAGACCCAGTACTTC. It translates to CASSFWDRDQETQYF.

Worth noting for this clonotype: The junction does not match germline at one end; this may be a read error. This chain links TRBV27 with TRBJ2-1; D might be TRBD2 (5 bases). The J call may be in error: the DNA end matches TRBJ2-7 better. The CDR3 has 15 amino acids. CDR1 MNHEY and CDR2 SMNVEV come from the germline V gene (reference sequence). DNA of the CDR3: TGTGCCTGCAGTTTAACCTGGGGAGCGAACAATGAGCAGTACTTC. Protein sequence: CACSLTWGANNEQYF.

CDR3 loop: CASSSGLALETQYF. CDR3 in DNA: TGCGCCAGCAGCTCCGGACTAGCTTTGGAGACCCAGTACTTC. V usage is TRBV5-1 and J usage is TRBJ2-5; the match to TRBD2 covers 8 bases. The length of the CDR3 is 14 residues. With 3 bases clipped from V and 5 bases from J, the junction kept 6 bases outside the gene matches. The germline V gene has CDR1 SGHRS and CDR2 YFSETQ.

This clonotype was seen more than once but under ten times. The chain recombines TRBV7-9 with TRBJ2-3, with D maybe TRBD2 (6 bases). Germline CDR1 reads SEHNR; CDR2 reads FQNEAQ (reference sequence). This CDR3 region has 13 residues. The germline V and J ends were trimmed by 5 bases and 8 bases, with 14 bases remaining between them. The CDR3 DNA is TGTGCCAGCAGCAAGACGGGACTCCCTACGCAGTATTTT. Protein product: CASSKTGLPTQYF.

Worth noting for this clonotype: Its ends do not fully match the called genes, so a read error is possible. V usage is TRBV24-1 and J usage is TRBJ2-1, with TRBD2 matching 7 bases. This CDR3 is 15 amino acids long. CDR1 and CDR2 from the germline V gene are KGHDR and SFDVKD. The DNA for the CDR3 is TGTGCCACCAGTGATTTGACGACTAGCTGGAATGAACAGTTCTTC. Amino acid sequence: CATSDLTTSWNEQFF.

This clonotype was counted between two and nine times. This chain uses TRBV24-1 with TRBJ2-1, with 7 nucleotides matching TRBD1. The CDR3 extends over 18 amino acids. Germline-derived CDR1 and CDR2 are KGHDR and SFDVKD. V gave up 3 bases and J gave up 0 bases; unmatched junction bases: 10. This CDR3 is CATSDAQTGPSSYNEQFF. The DNA of the CDR3 is TGTGCCACCAGTGATGCACAGACAGGGCCCAGCTCCTACAATGAGCAGTTCTTC.

The V gene is TRBV30, the J gene TRBJ1-4; 7 bases align to TRBD1. This CDR3 region has 14 residues. V was clipped by 7 bases and J by 8 bases; unmatched bases: 13. Germline CDR1 is GTSNPN and CDR2 is SVGIG (reference sequence). CDR3 region: CASRSTGRLEKLFF. The CDR3 DNA reads as TGTGCCTCGAGGTCGACAGGGCGATTGGAAAAACTGTTTTTT. The full variable domain, its missing parts supplied by reference TRBV30 and TRBJ1-4, is SQTIHQWPATLVQPVGSPLSLECTVEGTSNPNLYWYRQAAGRGLQLLFYSVGIGQISSEVPQNLSASRPQDRQFILSSKKLLLSDSGFYLCASRSTGRLEKLFFGSGTQLSVL.

This clonotype was seen more than once but under ten times. The V gene is TRBV20-1, the J gene TRBJ2-4; 7 positions match TRBD2. CDR1 and CDR2 from the germline V gene are DFQATT and SNEGSKA (reference sequence). The CDR3 extends over 15 amino acids. V shed 3 bases and J 2 bases; nucleotides not matched to a gene: 7. CDR3 region: CSASVPGGSKNIQYF. The CDR3 DNA follows: TGCAGTGCTAGCGTCCCCGGGGGGTCCAAAAACATTCAGTACTTC.

The chain uses TRBV18 and TRBJ2-2, with 8 bases fitting TRBD1. Losses at the gene ends were 6 bases for V and 4 bases for J; bases not matched to a gene: 19. Germline assignment: CDR1 KGHSH and CDR2 LQKENI. The CDR3 has 19 amino acids. As DNA, the CDR3 is TGTGCCAGCTCTCGCAACCTGACCGGGACAGGATATGGCACCGGGGAGCTGTTTTTT. This encodes CASSRNLTGTGYGTGELFF.

The rearrangement links TRBV3-1 to TRBJ2-1, with no clear D. The V gene lost 7 bases and the J gene lost 5 bases, with 6 bases spanning the gap. This CDR3 comprises 11 residues. CDR1 is LGHDT, CDR2 YNNKEL, per germline (reference sequence). CDR3 sequence (DNA): TGTGCCAGCAAAATGGACAATGAGCAGTTCTTC. This gives the protein CASKMDNEQFF.

The chain carries TRBV12-3 or TRBV12-4 and TRBJ2-5; TRBD2 might be the D (5 bases). The V and J ends lost 7 bases and 4 bases respectively, with 22 bases between them. The CDR3 length is 16 residues. The CDR3 protein is CASTSFWAGDVETQYF. The CDR3 DNA reads TGTGCCAGCACCAGTTTTTGGGCCGGGGATGTAGAGACCCAGTACTTC.

The V call is TRBV7-2, the J call TRBJ1-5, with no clear D. Germline values: CDR1 SGHTA, CDR2 FQGNSA. The CDR3 contains 15 residues. V was cut by 4 bases and J by 7 bases, with 17 bases left in between. CDR3 loop: CASSSRPRAGQPQHF. CDR3 DNA sequence: TGTGCCAGCAGCTCAAGACCGAGGGCGGGGCAGCCCCAGCATTTT.

As to this clonotype: This may come from a read error, since a much larger clone is one base off. CDR3: CASSYSGTHNEQYF. CDR3 in DNA: TGTGCCAGCAGTTATTCCGGGACCCACAATGAGCAGTACTTC. The chain carries TRBV6-5 and TRBJ2-5; either TRBD1 or TRBD2 may fit D (5 bases each). Germline-derived CDR1 and CDR2 are MNHEY and SVGAGI. This CDR3 spans 14 amino acids. V was pared by 3 bases and J by 11 bases, with 19 bases between.